The 19 T cell receptor beta chains presented below share a single source sample, sequenced in a study of identical twins. TCRdb re-derived calls from the 5' RACE reads in MiXCR, one entry per CDR3 protein. The table records 310,000 or so distinct CDR3 sequences, more than 6.5% of them present only once. The same data also contributed to another study, on yellow fever vaccine responses in identical twins.

Sequencing was performed on memory (CD45RO+) T cells sorted from blood. Receptor source: a woman between 18 and 29 years old in good health.

This clonotype has a count of ten or more. This chain joins TRBV28 and TRBJ1-1; D gene ambiguous. The ends were cut back, 7 bases at V and 0 bases at J, with 12 bases in the middle. The CDR3 has 14 residues. CDR1 and CDR2 (germline): MDHEN, SYDVKM. The CDR3 region is CASKNLPMNTEAFF. The CDR3 nucleotides read TGTGCCAGCAAGAACCTCCCTATGAACACTGAAGCTTTCTTT. Together with reference TRBV28 and TRBJ1-1, the CDR3 gives the full variable domain: DVKVTQSSRYLVKRTGEKVFLECVQDMDHENMFWYRQDPGLGLRLIYFSYDVKMKEKGDIPEGYSVSREKKERFSLILESASTNQTSMYLCASKNLPMNTEAFFGQGTRLTVV.

This clonotype occurred a few times. The rearrangement joins TRBV4-1 to TRBJ2-4; 10 bases line up with TRBD2. V lost 0 bases to trimming and J lost 0 bases; unmatched junction nucleotides: 8. The CDR3 has 19 amino acids. Germline CDR1 reads MGHRA; CDR2 reads YSYEKL. CDR3 DNA: TGCGCCAGCAGCCAAGATTTCCTAGCGGGAGTAGTAGCCAAAAACATTCAGTACTTC. It codes for CASSQDFLAGVVAKNIQYF.

This clonotype was seen more than once but under ten times. The J gene is TRBJ2-1, the V gene TRBV2; 13 positions match TRBD2. The J segment lost 7 bases and the V segment lost 6 bases, leaving 3 bases of the junction unmatched. This CDR3 region has 14 residues. Germline CDR1 SNHLY, CDR2 FYNNEI. This CDR3 is CASRGTSGKNEQFF. CDR3 sequence (DNA): TGTGCCAGCAGGGGGACTAGCGGGAAGAATGAGCAGTTCTTC.

There are a few counts of this clonotype. CDR3 region: CASSPQGLAEETQYF. In nucleotides, the CDR3 is TGTGCCAGCAGCCCGCAGGGACTAGCCGAAGAGACCCAGTACTTC. This chain connects TRBV5-4 to TRBJ2-5; TRBD2 matches 9 bases. The V and J ends lost 4 bases and 3 bases, in that order; junction bases with no gene match: 7. Per the germline V gene, CDR1 is SGHNT and CDR2 is YYREEE (reference sequence). The length of the CDR3 is 15 residues.

V usage is TRBV9 and J usage is TRBJ2-5; 7 positions match TRBD2. The V gene end was trimmed by 3 bases and the J gene end by 5 bases; junction bases not matched to a gene: 13. CDR3 length: 16 amino acids. CDR1 and CDR2 (germline): SGDLS, YYNGEE. The CDR3 protein is CASSALAEEPQETQYF. CDR3 coding DNA: TGTGCCAGCAGCGCCCTAGCGGAGGAGCCCCAGGAGACCCAGTACTTC.

This chain joins TRBV3-1 and TRBJ2-5; D tentatively reads TRBD1 or TRBD2 (5 bases each). This CDR3 region has 15 residues. V lost 0 bases, J lost 4 bases, and 12 bases lay in between. Germline V gene data show CDR1 as LGHDT and CDR2 as YNNKEL (reference sequence). The CDR3 bases are TGTGCCAGCAGCCAAGAAACGGGGCGTATAGAGACCCAGTACTTC. Residues: CASSQETGRIETQYF.

V is TRBV4-2 and J is TRBJ2-5; 7 positions agree with TRBD1. The CDR3 is 15 residues long. The V segment lost 4 bases and the J segment 2 bases; nucleotides outside the gene matches: 7. Germline CDR1 reads LGHNA; CDR2 reads YNFKEQ. CDR3 sequence: CASSPGTAHQETQYF. In nucleotides, the CDR3 is TGTGCCAGCAGCCCCGGGACAGCGCATCAAGAGACCCAGTACTTC.

This clonotype was seen only a few times. The rearrangement links TRBV28 to TRBJ2-1; TRBD2 matches 7 bases. The J segment lost 0 bases and the V segment lost 5 bases, leaving 10 bases of the junction unmatched. CDR1 is MDHEN and CDR2 is SYDVKM in the germline V gene. This CDR3 region has 17 residues. The CDR3 DNA is TGTGCCAGCAGTCCCCGGGGATGGACTAGCTCCTACAATGAGCAGTTCTTC. This gives the protein CASSPRGWTSSYNEQFF.

This clonotype was seen many times. This chain connects TRBV5-8 to TRBJ1-2, with unresolved D. Trimming took off 4 bases at V and 8 bases at J, with 15 bases between the two ends. In germline, CDR1 is SGHTS, CDR2 YDEGEE. The CDR3 consists of 13 residues. The CDR3 region has the DNA TGTGCCAGCAGCGCGGACCGGTTGGGGGGCTACACCTTC. This encodes CASSADRLGGYTF.

This clonotype was detected ten times or more. The chain has TRBV14 and TRBJ2-7; TRBD1 might be the D (5 bases). V lost 4 bases, J lost 3 bases, and 22 bases lay in between. The length of the CDR3 is 17 residues. Germline V lookup: CDR1 SGHDN, CDR2 FVKESK. The CDR3 is CASSPTLADIKYYEQYF. For the CDR3, the DNA is TGTGCCAGCAGCCCCACCTTGGCGGACATAAAATACTACGAGCAGTACTTC. Filled out from reference TRBV14 and TRBJ2-7, the complete variable domain reads EAGVTQFPSHSVIEKGQTVTLRCDPISGHDNLYWYRRVMGKEIKFLLHFVKESKQDESGMPNNRFLAERTGGTYSTLKVQPAELEDSGVYFCASSPTLADIKYYEQYFGPGTRLTVT.

The chain recombines TRBV19 with TRBJ1-2; D uncertain. CDR1 and CDR2 from the germline V gene are LNHDA and SQIVND (reference sequence). The V end lost 2 bases, the J end lost 2 bases, and 6 bases lay between the germline ends. CDR3 length: 13 amino acids. The CDR3 DNA reads TGTGCCAGTAGTATAAAAGTAAACTATGGCTACACCTTC. This codes for CASSIKVNYGYTF.

This clonotype was found many times. The V and J genes are TRBV14 and TRBJ2-3; TRBD2 is a possible D gene (6 bases). The CDR3 runs to 15 residues. The V end lost 1 base, the J end lost 4 bases, and 12 bases lay between the germline ends. Germline CDR1 and CDR2: SGHDN and FVKESK. The CDR3 DNA reads as TGTGCCAGCAGCCAAGCTCCGGGAGCCCCAGATACGCAGTATTTT. This gives the protein CASSQAPGAPDTQYF.

The J gene is TRBJ2-5, the V gene TRBV4-1, with D possibly being TRBD2 (5 bases). CDR1 is MGHRA, CDR2 YSYEKL, per germline. The CDR3 contains 13 residues. V lost 5 bases and J 5 bases, leaving 12 bases between the germline ends. The CDR3 spells CASSFEGFETQYF. In nucleotides, the CDR3 is TGCGCCAGCAGCTTCGAGGGTTTCGAGACCCAGTACTTC.

This clonotype was observed a handful of times. The chain links TRBV9 to TRBJ2-6, with TRBD1 identical over 7 bases. The germline V gene has CDR1 SGDLS and CDR2 YYNGEE. The CDR3 extends over 15 amino acids. Trimming at V came to 4 bases and at J to 2 bases, leaving 3 bases not matched to a gene. This CDR3 is CASSPTGAGANVLTF. DNA for the CDR3: TGTGCCAGCAGCCCTACAGGGGCTGGGGCCAACGTCCTGACTTTC.

This clonotype was recorded a few times. J is TRBJ2-2 and V is TRBV20-1; unclear D gene. In germline, CDR1 is DFQATT, CDR2 SNEGSKA (reference sequence). With 2 bases removed from V and 7 bases from J, the gap between germline ends came to 11 bases. The CDR3 spans 13 residues. The CDR3 bases are TGCAGTGCTAGATCATCAGGCCTCGGGGAGCTGTTTTTT. Translating it yields CSARSSGLGELFF.

The chain uses TRBV5-1 and TRBJ1-2, with D hard to call. V lost 0 bases and J lost 1, with 16 bases in between. Germline-derived CDR1 and CDR2 are SGHRS and YFSETQ. The CDR3 length is 17 residues. The CDR3, as DNA: TGCGCCAGCAGCTTGGGGCACACAGATTTTGGTAACTATGGCTACACCTTC. This sequence encodes CASSLGHTDFGNYGYTF.

The V gene is TRBV7-2, the J gene TRBJ1-1, with D perhaps matching TRBD1 (5 bases). Germline CDR1 reads SGHTA; CDR2 reads FQGNSA. V dropped 5 bases and J dropped 8 bases, with 12 bases sitting between them. The CDR3 extends over 12 amino acids. CDR3 bases: TGTGCCAGCAGCATATACAGGAGAGAAGCTTTCTTT. This encodes CASSIYRREAFF.

This clonotype was seen a few times. The V and J genes are TRBV6-1 and TRBJ2-3; 12 nucleotides agree with TRBD2. Trimming at V came to 5 bases and at J to 6 bases, leaving 15 bases not matched to a gene. The CDR3 runs 18 residues. CDR1 is MNHNS and CDR2 is SASEGT in the germline V gene. The CDR3: CASSRGAGLAGSKDTQYF. The CDR3 coding sequence is TGTGCCAGCAGTCGCGGCGCGGGACTAGCGGGCAGTAAGGATACGCAGTATTTT.

The chain has TRBV2 and TRBJ1-4; maybe TRBD1 (5 bases). V lost 6 bases and J lost 8, with 13 bases in between. This CDR3 is built from 13 residues. The germline V gene encodes CDR1 SNHLY and CDR2 FYNNEI. The CDR3 DNA sequence: TGTGCCAGCAGGATCGGGACGCGAGAAAAACTGTTTTTT. Its translation is CASRIGTREKLFF.